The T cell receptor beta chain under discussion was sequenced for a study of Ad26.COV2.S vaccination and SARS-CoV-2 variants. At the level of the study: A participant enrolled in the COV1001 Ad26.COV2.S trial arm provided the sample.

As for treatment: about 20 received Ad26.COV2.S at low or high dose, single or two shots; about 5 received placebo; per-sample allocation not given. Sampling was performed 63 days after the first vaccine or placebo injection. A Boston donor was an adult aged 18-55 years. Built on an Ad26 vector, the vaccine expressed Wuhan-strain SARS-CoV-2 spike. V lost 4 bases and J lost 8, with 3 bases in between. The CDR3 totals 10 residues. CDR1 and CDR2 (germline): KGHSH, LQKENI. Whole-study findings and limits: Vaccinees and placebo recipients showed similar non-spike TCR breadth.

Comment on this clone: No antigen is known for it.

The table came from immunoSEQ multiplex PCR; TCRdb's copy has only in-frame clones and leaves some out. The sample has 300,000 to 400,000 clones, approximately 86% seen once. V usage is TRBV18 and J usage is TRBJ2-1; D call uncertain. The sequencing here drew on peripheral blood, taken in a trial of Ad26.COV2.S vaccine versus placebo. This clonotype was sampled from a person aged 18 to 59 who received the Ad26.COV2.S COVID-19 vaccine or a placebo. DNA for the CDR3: TGTGCCAGCTCACGGGATGAGCAGTTCTTC. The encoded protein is CASSRDEQFF.